This is a list of T cell receptor beta chains from one sample in a study of post-analysis software for immune sequencing data. TCRdb re-called the PCR reads with MiXCR, one entry per CDR3 protein. This table holds 650,000 to 850,000 distinct CDR3 sequences, around 50% found once. Sample: blood. Receptors were obtained from a girl between 5 and 17 years old with multiple sclerosis. CDR3s leave out the opening cysteine and the closing phenylalanine or tryptophan. A D gene is named only where the DNA matches it firmly. The listing skips clone size in some rows; elsewhere it reads once, few, many or a size class.

CDR3aa: SARARDGGPRNEQF; j_gene: TRBJ2-1; len: 14; d_gene: NA; abundance: NA; v_gene: TRBV20-1
CDR3aa: ASSWMGEASGANVLT; j_gene: TRBJ2-6; len: 15; d_gene: NA; abundance: few; v_gene: TRBV5-1
CDR3aa: ASSYLQAQY; j_gene: TRBJ2-5; len: 9; d_gene: NA; abundance: NA; v_gene: TRBV12-3/TRBV12-4
CDR3aa: AIARAVNYGYT; j_gene: TRBJ1-2; len: 11; d_gene: NA; abundance: few; v_gene: TRBV6-6
CDR3aa: ASSLRADLSYEQY; j_gene: TRBJ2-7; len: 13; d_gene: NA; abundance: NA; v_gene: TRBV5-5
CDR3aa: SARVGGAGTGELF; j_gene: TRBJ2-2; len: 13; d_gene: NA; abundance: NA; v_gene: TRBV20-1
CDR3aa: ASIPGQGLGETQY; j_gene: TRBJ2-5; len: 13; d_gene: NA; abundance: few; v_gene: TRBV12-3/TRBV12-4
CDR3aa: ASSLPTAAGNTIY; j_gene: TRBJ1-3; len: 13; d_gene: NA; abundance: NA; v_gene: TRBV28
CDR3aa: ASSPYSGAGGYT; j_gene: TRBJ1-2; len: 12; d_gene: NA; abundance: few; v_gene: TRBV27
CDR3aa: ASSLTSGGGEQY; j_gene: TRBJ2-7; len: 12; d_gene: TRBD2; abundance: NA; v_gene: TRBV12-3/TRBV12-4
CDR3aa: AISESPQQNTEAF; j_gene: TRBJ1-1; len: 13; d_gene: NA; abundance: NA; v_gene: TRBV10-3
CDR3aa: SARAPVPGTGDNQPQH; j_gene: TRBJ1-5; len: 16; d_gene: TRBD1; abundance: NA; v_gene: TRBV20-1
CDR3aa: ASSASVILNSPLH; j_gene: TRBJ1-6; len: 13; d_gene: NA; abundance: NA; v_gene: TRBV2
CDR3aa: SARNPTSGRNEQY; j_gene: NA; len: 13; d_gene: TRBD2; abundance: NA; v_gene: TRBV20-1
CDR3aa: SAREGEQY; j_gene: NA; len: 8; d_gene: NA; abundance: few; v_gene: TRBV20-1
CDR3aa: ASSQVLQTEAF; j_gene: TRBJ1-1; len: 11; d_gene: NA; abundance: few; v_gene: TRBV4-1
CDR3aa: SATPGTGNNEQF; j_gene: TRBJ2-1; len: 12; d_gene: TRBD1; abundance: NA; v_gene: TRBV20-1
CDR3aa: ASSRTSGSSYNEQF; j_gene: TRBJ2-1; len: 14; d_gene: TRBD2; abundance: few; v_gene: TRBV7-8
CDR3aa: SASDSLISYEQY; j_gene: NA; len: 12; d_gene: NA; abundance: NA; v_gene: TRBV20-1
CDR3aa: ASSQDRGSFYQETQY; j_gene: TRBJ2-5; len: 15; d_gene: TRBD1; abundance: few; v_gene: TRBV27
CDR3aa: ASSQEASKETQY; j_gene: TRBJ2-5; len: 12; d_gene: NA; abundance: NA; v_gene: TRBV4-1
CDR3aa: ASSPPSGGANTQY; j_gene: TRBJ2-3; len: 13; d_gene: TRBD2; abundance: NA; v_gene: TRBV18
CDR3aa: ASSPMTSGVASDTQY; j_gene: TRBJ2-3; len: 15; d_gene: TRBD2; abundance: NA; v_gene: TRBV6-6
CDR3aa: ASSETVGRGLGYGYT; j_gene: TRBJ1-2; len: 15; d_gene: NA; abundance: NA; v_gene: TRBV25-1
CDR3aa: ASSLFLAGGGHEQY; j_gene: TRBJ2-7; len: 14; d_gene: TRBD2; abundance: few; v_gene: TRBV27
CDR3aa: ASRATTDNEQF; j_gene: TRBJ2-1; len: 11; d_gene: NA; abundance: NA; v_gene: TRBV11-2
CDR3aa: ASSLRAAGANVLT; j_gene: TRBJ2-6; len: 13; d_gene: NA; abundance: NA; v_gene: TRBV7-2
CDR3aa: ASSLFWTGGEQF; j_gene: TRBJ2-1; len: 12; d_gene: TRBD1; abundance: NA; v_gene: TRBV5-5
CDR3aa: SVVLGGPGYT; j_gene: TRBJ1-2; len: 10; d_gene: NA; abundance: NA; v_gene: TRBV29-1
CDR3aa: SAWLADSYNEQF; j_gene: TRBJ2-1; len: 12; d_gene: TRBD2; abundance: few; v_gene: TRBV20-1
CDR3aa: ASRPIQGSYEQY; j_gene: TRBJ2-7; len: 12; d_gene: NA; abundance: NA; v_gene: TRBV28
CDR3aa: ASSRDRAFKETQY; j_gene: TRBJ2-5; len: 13; d_gene: TRBD1; abundance: NA; v_gene: TRBV2
CDR3aa: ASSPWDSLGGYT; j_gene: TRBJ1-2; len: 12; d_gene: NA; abundance: NA; v_gene: TRBV3-1
CDR3aa: ASSPELGTTPVYEQY; j_gene: NA; len: 15; d_gene: NA; abundance: NA; v_gene: TRBV5-1
CDR3aa: ATSGRGPTEAF; j_gene: TRBJ1-1; len: 11; d_gene: NA; abundance: NA; v_gene: TRBV19
CDR3aa: SARSRRVNNEQF; j_gene: TRBJ2-1; len: 12; d_gene: NA; abundance: few; v_gene: TRBV20-1
CDR3aa: ATSDPGLVAKNIQY; j_gene: TRBJ2-4; len: 14; d_gene: TRBD2; abundance: NA; v_gene: TRBV24-1
CDR3aa: AGRALGQGVNYGYT; j_gene: TRBJ1-2; len: 14; d_gene: TRBD1; abundance: NA; v_gene: TRBV27
CDR3aa: ASSATRAGLYNEQF; j_gene: TRBJ2-1; len: 14; d_gene: NA; abundance: NA; v_gene: TRBV7-2
CDR3aa: ASSGHTRTYNSPLH; j_gene: TRBJ1-6; len: 14; d_gene: NA; abundance: NA; v_gene: TRBV11-2
CDR3aa: ASSSNLTGNYEQY; j_gene: TRBJ2-7; len: 13; d_gene: TRBD1; abundance: NA; v_gene: TRBV7-2
CDR3aa: ASSRLLNIAGPYNEQF; j_gene: TRBJ2-1; len: 16; d_gene: TRBD2; abundance: NA; v_gene: TRBV6-1
CDR3aa: ASRHTGTGDYEQY; j_gene: TRBJ2-7; len: 13; d_gene: TRBD1; abundance: NA; v_gene: TRBV3-1
CDR3aa: ASSLIAAAPDTQY; j_gene: TRBJ2-3; len: 13; d_gene: NA; abundance: NA; v_gene: TRBV7-3
CDR3aa: SVDGSSGTDTQY; j_gene: TRBJ2-3; len: 12; d_gene: NA; abundance: NA; v_gene: TRBV29-1
CDR3aa: ASSRGLANRNEQF; j_gene: TRBJ2-1; len: 13; d_gene: NA; abundance: few; v_gene: TRBV5-1
CDR3aa: ASRFTSGGDTQY; j_gene: TRBJ2-3; len: 12; d_gene: TRBD2; abundance: NA; v_gene: TRBV12-3/TRBV12-4
CDR3aa: ASSHGLAGAFTDTQY; j_gene: TRBJ2-3; len: 15; d_gene: TRBD2; abundance: few; v_gene: TRBV14
CDR3aa: ASSVAYGRPYEQY; j_gene: NA; len: 13; d_gene: NA; abundance: NA; v_gene: TRBV9
CDR3aa: SARVLRGAHNEQF; j_gene: TRBJ2-1; len: 13; d_gene: TRBD2; abundance: NA; v_gene: TRBV20-1
CDR3aa: ASSLGEQGYYGYT; j_gene: TRBJ1-2; len: 13; d_gene: NA; abundance: NA; v_gene: TRBV7-8
CDR3aa: ATTEQLGEKLF; j_gene: TRBJ1-4; len: 11; d_gene: NA; abundance: NA; v_gene: TRBV12-3/TRBV12-4
CDR3aa: ASRRREGTDTQY; j_gene: TRBJ2-3; len: 12; d_gene: TRBD2; abundance: NA; v_gene: TRBV27
CDR3aa: SAPVAGGPVQY; j_gene: TRBJ2-5; len: 11; d_gene: TRBD2; abundance: few; v_gene: TRBV20-1
CDR3aa: ASSVGGTENEQY; j_gene: NA; len: 12; d_gene: TRBD1; abundance: few; v_gene: TRBV9
CDR3aa: ASREGQGPYEQY; j_gene: TRBJ2-7; len: 12; d_gene: TRBD1; abundance: NA; v_gene: TRBV2
CDR3aa: SAPRQGGTDTQY; j_gene: TRBJ2-3; len: 12; d_gene: TRBD1; abundance: few; v_gene: TRBV20-1